A selection of T cell receptor beta chains follows, all from one sample in a study of shared clonotypes between healthy human individuals. Assay used: immunoSEQ multiplex PCR; TCRdb lists only in-frame clones, some missing. The sample contains millions of clones, around 96% of which appear only once. The sample comprised naive CD8+ T cells sorted from blood. Receptors originate from a man aged 18 to 30 in good health. Each CDR3 is given with its conserved first and last residue. The order of the fields is J gene, V gene, clone size, D gene, CDR3 DNA, CDR3 protein. The D gene is left open where the match is weak. Some rows have no size entry. The others give once, few or many, or a class for an expanded clone.

TRBJ2-1 TRBV19 - - TGTGCCAGTAGCCCAGGGGGGCTTTATATCGATGAGCAGTTCTTC CASSPGGLYIDEQFF
TRBJ2-5 TRBV7-8 - - TGTGCCAGCAGGGACACCGTAGAGACCCAGTACTTC CASRDTVETQYF
TRBJ2-1 TRBV9 - - TGTGCCAGCAGCGTTGACCCGAACCCCCATGAGCAGTTCTTC CASSVDPNPHEQFF
TRBJ2-3 TRBV7-9 - - TGTGCCAGCAGCTTAGAGTCAAATACGCAGTATTTT CASSLESNTQYF
TRBJ1-5 TRBV28 - - TGTGCCAGCAGCCCGGGGTGGCCCCAGCATTTT CASSPGWPQHF
TRBJ1-1 TRBV28 - - TGTGCCAGCAGCCTTACAGATATGAACACTGAAGCTTTCTTT CASSLTDMNTEAFF
TRBJ1-5 TRBV2 - - TGTGCCAGCAGTGAAGAGGGGCAGGCTTTCGGTAGCAATCAGCCCCAGCATTTT CASSEEGQAFGSNQPQHF
TRBJ1-1 TRBV30 - - TGTGCCTGGAGTGCGGGGACGACTGAAGCTTTCTTT CAWSAGTTEAFF
TRBJ2-7 TRBV6-1 - - TGTGCCAGCAGTGAAGGACCCTACGAGCAGTACTTC CASSEGPYEQYF
TRBJ1-1 TRBV25-1 - - TGTGCCAGCAGCGACGTGAACACTGAAGCTTTCTTT CASSDVNTEAFF
TRBJ2-7 TRBV9 - - TGTGCCAGCAGCGTAGACCCCATACCCTCGGCCTACGAGCAGTACTTC CASSVDPIPSAYEQYF
TRBJ2-2 TRBV28 - - TGTGCCAGCAGTTTTCGAGCCACCGGGGAGCTGTTTTTT CASSFRATGELFF
TRBJ1-6 TRBV4-3 - TRBD1 TGCGCCAGCAGCCAAGATCGGCAGGGGGATTGGCCCCTCCACTTT CASSQDRQGDWPLHF
TRBJ1-2 TRBV18 - - TGTGCCAGCTCACCACCGTCGGGGGGGGGCTATGGCTACACCTTC CASSPPSGGGYGYTF
TRBJ2-7 TRBV29-1 - TRBD1 TGCAGCGTTGCCGGGACAGGGGTCTCCTACGAGCAGTACTTC CSVAGTGVSYEQYF
TRBJ2-1 TRBV7-2 - - TGTGCCAGCAGCTGGTACCTAGGGGGGAATGAGCAGTTCTTC CASSWYLGGNEQFF
TRBJ1-5 TRBV4-2 - TRBD1 TGTGCCAGCAGCCAAGTCGAGGGGGCGGGCCAGCCCCAGCATTTT CASSQVEGAGQPQHF
TRBJ1-3 TRBV4-3 - - TGCGCCAGCAGCCAAGGTCATGTACAGTCAAGTAGCTCTGGAAACACCATATATTTT CASSQGHVQSSSSGNTIYF
TRBJ1-2 TRBV6-5 - - TGTGCCAGCAATTTACAGGTCAACTATGGCTACACCTTC CASNLQVNYGYTF
TRBJ2-5 TRBV7-8 - - TGTGCCAGCAGCTCAGGGACACAAGAGACCCAGTACTTC CASSSGTQETQYF
TRBJ2-7 TRBV5-4 - TRBD2 TGTGCCAGCGACGCCGGGACTAGCGGCCACGAGCAGTACTTC CASDAGTSGHEQYF
TRBJ2-1 TRBV9 - - TGTGCCAGCAGCGTTTTAGCGGAAACCTACAATGAGCAGTTCTTC CASSVLAETYNEQFF
TRBJ2-2 TRBV6-5 - - TGTGCCAGCAGTCACGTGAACACCGGGGAGCTGTTTTTT CASSHVNTGELFF
TRBJ2-5 TRBV29-1 - TRBD1 TGCAGCGTTTTGCCAGGGGGCATGTCTCGAGGCCAAGAGACCCAGTACTTC CSVLPGGMSRGQETQYF
TRBJ2-3 TRBV7-9 - TRBD2 TGTGCCAGCAGCTCTACTAGCGGGAGTCCAGATACGCAGTATTTT CASSSTSGSPDTQYF
TRBJ1-2 TRBV16 - - TGTGCCAGCAGCCAACTAGACAGTAACTATGGCTACACCTTC CASSQLDSNYGYTF
TRBJ1-5 TRBV12-5 - - TGTGCTAGTGGTTTGGCTCAGGGTTATCAGCCCCAGCATTTT CASGLAQGYQPQHF
TRBJ2-7 TRBV6-5 - TRBD1 TGTGCCAGCAGTTACTCGAGACAGGGACCTCTGGACGAGCAGTACTTC CASSYSRQGPLDEQYF
TRBJ2-1 TRBV5-1 - - TGCGCCAGCAGCTTGAACGGGAATGAGCAGTTCTTC CASSLNGNEQFF
TRBJ2-7 TRBV10-1 once - TGCGCCAGCAGTGAATATAACAGTGGGGCCGAGCAGTACTTC CASSEYNSGAEQYF
TRBJ2-3 TRBV5-1 - TRBD2 TGCGCCAGCAGCTTGTGGGCTAGCGGGGGGATTTCAGATACGCAGTATTTT CASSLWASGGISDTQYF
TRBJ2-1 TRBV5-1 - - TGCGCCAGCGGCCGGGGGACTGGAATAAATGAGCAGTTCTTC CASGRGTGINEQFF
TRBJ2-1 TRBV5-4 - TRBD2 TGTGCCAGCAGCTTGAAGACTAGCGAGGATGAGCAGTTCTTC CASSLKTSEDEQFF
TRBJ1-1 TRBV4-2 - - TGTGCCAGCAAACAGCCCAATTCGAACACTGAAGCTTTCTTT CASKQPNSNTEAFF
TRBJ1-1 TRBV7-2 - - TGTGCCAGCCCGACGGGCAGCCGAGACACTGAAGCTTTCTTT CASPTGSRDTEAFF
TRBJ1-1 TRBV29-1 - TRBD1 TGCAGCGTAGCCGGGACAGGGGCCTCTCTCTCCACTGAAGCTTTCTTT CSVAGTGASLSTEAFF
TRBJ1-6 TRBV28 - - TGTGCCAGCACCTCTAATCTAGGAGGACCCCTCCACTTT CASTSNLGGPLHF
TRBJ2-5 TRBV11-2 - - TGTGCCAGCAGTTACTATGAACAAGAGACCCAGTACTTC CASSYYEQETQYF
TRBJ2-7 TRBV6-5 - - TGTGCCAGCAGGGGACCTTTCTACGAGCAGTACTTC CASRGPFYEQYF
TRBJ2-7 TRBV9 - TRBD2 TGTGCCAGCAGCGTAGGGGCTAGCGGGATCTACGAGCAGTACTTC CASSVGASGIYEQYF
TRBJ2-5 TRBV27 - - TGTGCCAGCCGGGAGTGGGGCCAAGAGACCCAGTACTTC CASREWGQETQYF
TRBJ1-2 TRBV7-9 - - TGTGCCAGCAGCTTAGGGTCTACAGGACCTAACTATGGCTACACCTTC CASSLGSTGPNYGYTF
TRBJ2-7 TRBV14 - - TGTGCCAGCAGACCTCCGGGATCCCTAGCCCACGAGCAGTACTTC CASRPPGSLAHEQYF
TRBJ1-5 TRBV2 - - TGTGCCAGCAGTGAATGGCAGGGAACGGATCAGCCCCAGCATTTT CASSEWQGTDQPQHF
TRBJ1-6 TRBV9 - - TGTGCCAGCAGAACTACCTGGACAGAAGATTCACCCCTCCACTTT CASRTTWTEDSPLHF
TRBJ2-7 TRBV4-1 - - TGCGCCAGCAGCCAAGAACCCCCCCCTGGGGTGCCCTACGAGCAGTACTTC CASSQEPPPGVPYEQYF
TRBJ2-1 TRBV7-9 - - TGTGCCAGCGGCCGGGGACATGAGCAGTTCTTC CASGRGHEQFF
TRBJ1-2 TRBV29-1 - - TGCAGCGTTGATCCGGGACGGGGGTTTGATGGCTACACCTTC CSVDPGRGFDGYTF
TRBJ1-1 TRBV4-1 - TRBD1 TGCGCCAGCAGCCACAGGACAGGGTCCACTGAAGCTTTCTTT CASSHRTGSTEAFF
TRBJ2-1 TRBV2 - - TGTGCCAGCAGTGAAGCGCTTCTAGTAATATCCTACAATGAGCAGTTCTTC CASSEALLVISYNEQFF
TRBJ1-2 TRBV19 once - TGTGCCAGTAGTCAGACGGGGATATTAGACTATGGCTACACCTTC CASSQTGILDYGYTF